What follows are 30 T cell receptor beta chains derived from one specimen sequenced in a study of blood T cell dynamics during melanoma immunotherapy. Method: immunoSEQ multiplex PCR; TCRdb's copy keeps in-frame clones and lacks some. In the table there are approximately 11,000 clones, approximately 89% of which are singletons. Specified time point: week 3, after first cycle of checkpoint inhibitor. The input for sequencing was blood, taken from a patient treated with checkpoint blockade. These receptors all stem from a human donor with melanoma.

The table lists this clone with a few counts. The chain joins TRBV5-5 to TRBJ1-5; D is unclear. V shed 0 bases and J shed 0 bases, with 7 bases lying between them. The CDR3 length is 15 residues. In germline, CDR1 is SGHKS, CDR2 YYEKEE (reference sequence). The CDR3 DNA follows: TGTGCCAGCAGCTTGGGGCCGTCTAGCAATCAGCCCCAGCATTTT. Protein: CASSLGPSSNQPQHF.

The chain recombines TRBV10-3 with TRBJ2-5; D perhaps matches TRBD2 (6 bases). Germline CDR1 reads ENHRY; CDR2 reads SYGVKD. Trimming cost V 4 bases and J 5 bases, with 14 bases left between them. The CDR3 sequence is 14 residues long. CDR3 loop: CAISGGGMAETQYF. CDR3 nucleotides: TGTGCCATCAGTGGGGGCGGGATGGCGGAGACCCAGTACTTC.

The gene calls are TRBV7-6 and TRBJ2-3; tentative D call: TRBD1 (5 bases). The length of the CDR3 is 13 residues. Germline V gives CDR1 SGHVS, CDR2 FNYEAQ. The ends were cut back, 5 bases at V and 6 bases at J, with 12 bases in the middle. The CDR3 nucleotides are TGTGCCAGCAGCCCCAGGGCCGGGGATACGCAGTATTTT. Its translation: CASSPRAGDTQYF.

This clone was picked up a small number of times. The chain uses TRBV7-8 and TRBJ2-6, with 9 bases aligning to TRBD1. Per the germline V gene, CDR1 is SGHVS and CDR2 is FQNEAQ. The CDR3 is made up of 19 amino acids. With V trimmed by 5 bases and J by 0 bases, 11 bases remained unmatched. The CDR3 loop reads CASSRPGQGKNSGANVLTF. The CDR3 coding sequence is TGTGCCAGCAGCAGACCGGGACAGGGTAAAAACTCTGGGGCCAACGTCCTGACTTTC.

The genes are TRBV4-3 and TRBJ2-1, with 9 bases identical to TRBD2. The ends lost 5 bases at V and 5 bases at J; junction bases unmatched: 7. Germline V gives CDR1 LGHNA, CDR2 YSLEER. The CDR3 is 15 residues long. CDR3 in amino acids: CASSFVAGANNEQFF. CDR3 nucleotides: TGCGCCAGCAGCTTCGTAGCGGGAGCCAACAATGAGCAGTTCTTC.

The chain joins TRBV6-4 to TRBJ2-7, with D possibly being TRBD1 (6 bases). The CDR3 covers 16 residues. Germline lookup yields CDR1 MRHNA and CDR2 SNTAGT. The V and J ends lost 4 bases and 0 bases respectively, with 16 bases between them. The CDR3 here is CASSAARGHLSYEQYF. CDR3 coding DNA: TGTGCCAGCAGTGCCGCGAGGGGACACCTCTCCTACGAGCAGTACTTC.

The chain recombines TRBV7-8 with TRBJ2-7, with 9 bases that match TRBD2. This CDR3 has 14 residues. The junction had 0 bases not matched to a gene; V was cut back by 1 base and J by 2 bases. Germline CDR1 is SGHVS and CDR2 is FQNEAQ. The CDR3 DNA reads as TGTGCCAGCAGCTTAGGGACTAGCGCCTACGAGCAGTACTTC. Protein product: CASSLGTSAYEQYF.

The gene calls are TRBV11-2 and TRBJ2-3; maybe TRBD2 (6 bases). CDR3 length equals 14 residues. CDR1 is SGHAT and CDR2 is FQNNGV in the germline V gene. Trimming removed 5 bases at V and 7 bases at J, with 16 bases between. This CDR3 is CASSPSAMRYTQYF. CDR3 DNA sequence: TGTGCCAGCAGCCCTAGCGCCATGCGCTATACGCAGTATTTT.

V is TRBV5-1 and J is TRBJ2-2; D assignment may be TRBD1 or TRBD2 (6 bases each). Trimming cost V 6 bases and J 4 bases, with 16 bases left between them. The CDR3 has 15 residues. Germline-derived CDR1 and CDR2 are SGHRS and YFSETQ. CDR3 amino acids: CASTPPGAGTGELFF. Written as DNA, the CDR3 is TGCGCCAGCACCCCCCCGGGGGCGGGCACCGGGGAGCTGTTTTTT.

The J gene is TRBJ2-7, the V gene TRBV15; either TRBD1 or TRBD2 may supply D (5 bases each). Between the trimmed V and J ends, which lost 4 bases and 7 bases, there was a span of 20 bases. CDR3 size: 15 residues. Germline CDR1 and CDR2: LNHNV and YYDKDF (reference sequence). The CDR3 region has the DNA TGTGCCACCAGCAACATGGGGACCCCCAACGAGGAGCAGTACTTC. It encodes CATSNMGTPNEEQYF.

CDR3 residues: CASTRGGGPTTDTQYF. CDR3 sequence (DNA): TGTGCCAGCACCCGTGGGGGAGGGCCAACCACAGATACGCAGTATTTT. V is TRBV2 and J is TRBJ2-3; 7 bases align to TRBD2. This CDR3 has 16 amino acids. The germline V gene encodes CDR1 SNHLY and CDR2 FYNNEI. J lost 2 bases, V lost 7 bases, and 12 bases had no gene match.

The rearrangement joins TRBV2 to TRBJ1-1; D not resolved. The CDR3 length is 14 residues. Germline values: CDR1 SNHLY, CDR2 FYNNEI. V dropped 6 bases and J dropped 5 bases, with 16 bases sitting between them. CDR3 region: CASSATPYMTEAFF. The CDR3 bases are TGTGCCAGCAGCGCCACCCCCTATATGACTGAAGCTTTCTTT.

The CDR3 here is CASSESWTGCSPLHF. CDR3 coding DNA: TGCGCCAGCAGTGAGTCTTGGACAGGGTGCTCACCCCTCCACTTT. This chain joins TRBV10-1 and TRBJ1-6, with 8 bases identical to TRBD1. This CDR3 spans 15 amino acids. The V gene end was trimmed by 0 bases and the J gene end by 10 bases; junction bases not matched to a gene: 5. Germline CDR1 is WNHNN and CDR2 is SYGVQD (reference sequence).

This sequence joins TRBV27 and TRBJ2-5; no firm D call. V was trimmed by 0 bases and J by 5 bases, leaving 13 bases between them. The CDR3 totals 15 residues. CDR1 and CDR2 (germline): MNHEY, SMNVEV (reference sequence). The CDR3 reads CASSLSGVLGETQYF. In DNA form, the CDR3 reads TGTGCCAGCAGTTTATCTGGAGTTTTGGGGGAGACCCAGTACTTC.

DNA of the CDR3: TGTGCCAGCAGCCCACGACTAGCGGGCCCGACCGGGGAGCTGTTTTTT. Protein product: CASSPRLAGPTGELFF. This sequence joins TRBV9 and TRBJ2-2; the match to TRBD2 covers 10 bases. The CDR3 length is 16 residues. The germline V gene encodes CDR1 SGDLS and CDR2 YYNGEE. The trim removed 4 bases at V and 5 bases at J, leaving 8 bases unmatched.

This clone showed up just once. The rearrangement links TRBV2 to TRBJ2-3; D gene unclear. Germline CDR1 reads SNHLY; CDR2 reads FYNNEI. The CDR3 sequence is 13 residues long. Trimming took 5 bases from V and 6 from J, leaving 12 bases between them. CDR3 DNA sequence: TGTGCCAGCAGTACACGACTGGCCGATACGCAGTATTTT. This codes for CASSTRLADTQYF.

This clone has only one observation. The CDR3 region is CAWSPTDTQYF. The CDR3, as DNA: TGTGCCTGGAGCCCCACCGATACGCAGTATTTT. The chain carries TRBV30 and TRBJ2-3; no clear D. V lost 3 bases, J lost 6 bases, and 7 bases lay in between. The CDR3 length is 11 residues. Germline-derived CDR1 and CDR2 are GTSNPN and SVGIG (reference sequence).

The gene calls are TRBV30 and TRBJ2-7; weak D call: TRBD2 (6 bases). The ends were cut back, 0 bases at V and 1 base at J, with 10 bases in the middle. The germline V gene encodes CDR1 GTSNPN and CDR2 SVGIG (reference sequence). CDR3 length: 14 amino acids. CDR3 DNA: TGTGCCTGGAGTGTAGGAGGGGCATCCTACGAGCAGTACTTC. It specifies CAWSVGGASYEQYF.

The V and J genes are TRBV4-1 and TRBJ2-7; D is perhaps TRBD1 (6 bases). The ends were cut back, 4 bases at V and 4 bases at J, with 14 bases in the middle. CDR1 is MGHRA, CDR2 YSYEKL, per germline. The CDR3 spans 14 residues. The CDR3 DNA reads TGCGCCAGCAGCCGCAGACAGGAGTCATACGAGCAGTACTTC. It translates to CASSRRQESYEQYF.

The rearrangement links TRBV7-9 to TRBJ2-3; TRBD1 aligns across 7 bases. V gave up 5 bases and J gave up 2 bases; unmatched junction bases: 7. The length of the CDR3 is 15 residues. In germline, CDR1 is SEHNR, CDR2 FQNEAQ (reference sequence). The CDR3 DNA reads as TGTGCCAGCAGCACCCGACAGGGCCCCACAGATACGCAGTATTTT. It encodes CASSTRQGPTDTQYF.

The chain links TRBV28 to TRBJ2-7; D unresolved. The CDR3 is 13 residues long. The V gene's germline CDR1 is MDHEN and CDR2 SYDVKM. Trimming shortened V by 5 bases and J by 3 bases, and 11 bases separated the two germline ends. The CDR3 DNA reads as TGTGCCAGCAGTCCCCCCGGCAGCTACGAGCAGTACTTC. Protein: CASSPPGSYEQYF.

This sequence joins TRBV30 and TRBJ1-1; D ambiguous. Germline V gene data show CDR1 as GTSNPN and CDR2 as SVGIG (reference sequence). Trimming stripped 4 bases from V and 6 bases from J, with 15 bases between. This CDR3 contains 13 residues. Written as DNA, the CDR3 is TGTGCCTGGACGCGGGGTGCCGTGCCTGAAGCTTTCTTT. Its translation: CAWTRGAVPEAFF.

The J gene is TRBJ2-1, the V gene TRBV11-2; D may be TRBD2 (5 bases). The length of the CDR3 is 14 residues. V gave up 2 bases and J gave up 6 bases, with 11 bases separating them. Per germline, CDR1 SGHAT and CDR2 FQNNGV. The DNA of the CDR3 is TGTGCCAGCAGCTTACCTCTGGACTTCAATGAGCAGTTCTTC. The encoded protein is CASSLPLDFNEQFF.

The genes are TRBV5-6 and TRBJ1-1; TRBD1 matches at 8 bases. CDR1 SGHDT and CDR2 YYEEEE come from the germline V gene. J was trimmed by 12 bases and V by 0 bases; bases with no gene match: 1. The CDR3 covers 11 residues. CDR3 sequence (DNA): TGTGCCAGCAGCTTGGGACAGGGGTCTTTCTTT. It translates to CASSLGQGSFF. The full variable domain, in which reference TRBV5-6 and TRBJ1-1 provide the parts outside the CDR3, is DAGVTQSPTHLIKTRGQQVTLRCSPKSGHDTVSWYQQALGQGPQFIFQYYEEEERQRGNFPDRFSGHQFPNYSSELNVNALLLGDSALYLCASSLGQGSFFGQGTRLTVV.

J is TRBJ2-7 and V is TRBV6-1; tentative D call: TRBD1 (5 bases). CDR1 is MNHNS, CDR2 SASEGT, per germline. The V end lost 11 bases, the J end lost 3 bases, and 11 bases lay between the germline ends. CDR3 length: 11 amino acids. This CDR3 reads CASTVGYEQYF. In nucleotides, the CDR3 is TGTGCCTCGACAGTCGGCTACGAGCAGTACTTC.

J is TRBJ2-5 and V is TRBV7-8; the match to TRBD2 covers 10 bases. The V gene end was trimmed by 11 bases and the J gene end by 4 bases; junction bases not matched to a gene: 4. Germline V lookup: CDR1 SGHVS, CDR2 FQNEAQ. This CDR3 contains 12 residues. CDR3: CALAGDVETQYF. The CDR3 nucleotides read TGTGCCCTAGCGGGGGACGTAGAGACCCAGTACTTC.

This clone was seen a single time. This chain joins TRBV6-6 and TRBJ1-4, with TRBD1 identical over 10 bases. The CDR3 consists of 14 residues. Germline V gives CDR1 MNHNY, CDR2 SVGAGI (reference sequence). J lost 11 bases, V lost 5 bases, and 8 bases had no gene match. The CDR3 nucleotides read TGTGCCAGCAGTACAAGACAGGGGGCCCAGAAACTGTTTTTT. It is translated as CASSTRQGAQKLFF.

J is TRBJ2-7 and V is TRBV10-1; 9 bases match TRBD1. With 8 bases clipped from V and 0 bases from J, the junction kept 14 bases outside the gene matches. This CDR3 contains 17 residues. Germline assignment: CDR1 WNHNN and CDR2 SYGVQD (reference sequence). CDR3 residues: CASHPDGRDRDSYEQYF. In nucleotides, the CDR3 is TGCGCCAGCCATCCCGATGGCCGGGACAGGGACTCCTACGAGCAGTACTTC.

The chain carries TRBV7-2 and TRBJ1-5; maybe TRBD1 (6 bases). This CDR3 has 14 residues. From germline, CDR1 is SGHTA and CDR2 FQGNSA. The V end lost 6 bases, the J end lost 5 bases, and 14 bases lay between the germline ends. CDR3 DNA sequence: TGTGCCAGCAGTCAAGACAGGACCTATCAGCCCCAGCATTTT. Translation gives CASSQDRTYQPQHF. The entire variable domain, with the rest obtained from reference TRBV7-2 and TRBJ1-5, is as follows: GAGVSQSPSNKVTEKGKDVELRCDPISGHTALYWYRQSLGQGLEFLIYFQGNSAPDKSGLPSDRFSAERTGGSVSTLTIQRTQQEDSAVYLCASSQDRTYQPQHFGDGTRLSIL.

The rearrangement links TRBV29-1 to TRBJ1-4; D may be TRBD1 (5 bases). Germline CDR1 and CDR2: SQVTM and ANQGSEA. This CDR3 spans 13 amino acids. Trimming stripped 6 bases from V and 5 bases from J, with 13 bases between. The DNA of the CDR3 is TGCAGCGTAGCCGGGACCGGAAATGAAAAACTGTTTTTT. Translated, it gives CSVAGTGNEKLFF.